Listed below are T cell receptor beta chains from one sample, sequenced in a study of beta chain features in type 1 diabetes. Here immunoSEQ multiplex PCR was the method, and the copy in TCRdb shows in-frame clones only, minus some. The sample lists 250,000 to 350,000 clones, roughly an eighth occurring once. The specimen was naive CD4+ T cells from blood. These receptors originate from a man younger than 40 with type 1 diabetes. The CDR3 runs from the conserved cysteine through the conserved F or W. The order of the fields is D gene, clone size, J gene, V gene, CDR3 DNA, CDR3 protein. The D gene is left open where the match is weak. The size entry is marked missing in some rows and otherwise reads once, few, many or a size class.

>TRBD2|NA|TRBJ2-2|TRBV11-3
TGTGCCAGCAGCCTTAGCGGGACGAACACCGGGGAGCTGTTTTTT
CASSLSGTNTGELFF
>TRBD2|NA|TRBJ2-1|TRBV15
TGTGCCACCAGCACAGGTAGCGGGAGTACGGAGGAGCAGTTCTTC
CATSTGSGSTEEQFF
>NA|NA|TRBJ1-5|TRBV11-2
TGTGCCAGCAGCTTAGATGGGGGACTACCCCAGCATTTT
CASSLDGGLPQHF
>NA|NA|TRBJ2-6|TRBV5-1
TGCGCCAGCAGCCCCCTGGGCGGGGCCAACGTCCTGACTTTC
CASSPLGGANVLTF
>NA|NA|TRBJ1-2|TRBV2
TGTGCCAGCGTCCGACCATCCGGGAATTCCCTCTATGGCTACACCTTC
CASVRPSGNSLYGYTF
>NA|NA|TRBJ1-3|TRBV5-1
TGCGCCAGCAGCTTGGACACCTCTGGAAACACCATATATTTT
CASSLDTSGNTIYF
>TRBD2|few|TRBJ2-1|TRBV15
TGTGCCACCAGCAGAGGGTTAGCGGGCTCCTACAATGAGCAGTTCTTC
CATSRGLAGSYNEQFF
>TRBD2|few|TRBJ2-1|TRBV27
TGTGCCAGCAGTCCCGGGGTAGCGGGGATCTACAATGAGCAGTTCTTC
CASSPGVAGIYNEQFF
>TRBD1|few|TRBJ2-5|TRBV28
TGTGCCAGCAGTCTCCGGGACAGGGTTTTCGGGCAAGAGACCCAGTACTTC
CASSLRDRVFGQETQYF
>NA|NA|TRBJ1-5|TRBV7-9
TGTGCCAGCGGCCCCGGGAGGACGGACCAGCCCCAGCATTTT
CASGPGRTDQPQHF
>NA|NA|TRBJ2-7|TRBV29-1
TGCAGCGTTCGGACGGGGTTCGGACAGCAGTACTTC
CSVRTGFGQQYF
>NA|NA|TRBJ2-3|TRBV15
TGTGCCACCAGCAGAGATTCATCGGCAGATACGCAGTATTTT
CATSRDSSADTQYF
>TRBD2|few|TRBJ2-1|TRBV5-1
TGCGCCAGCAGCCCTCAGCGGGAGTCCTACAATGAGCAGTTCTTC
CASSPQRESYNEQFF
>NA|few|TRBJ2-5|TRBV9
TGTGCCAGCAGCAGGGAGCAGACGGAGACCCAGTACTTC
CASSREQTETQYF
>TRBD2|NA|TRBJ2-7|TRBV11-2
TGTGCCAGCAGCTTATTGTCGGCTAGCGGCTACTACGAGCAGTACTTC
CASSLLSASGYYEQYF
>NA|few|TRBJ2-5|TRBV13
TGTGCCAGCAGCTTACAGCAAGAGACCCAGTACTTC
CASSLQQETQYF
>TRBD1|NA|TRBJ2-7|TRBV28
TGTGCCAGCAGAACGGACAGGCCCTCCTACGAGCAGTACTTC
CASRTDRPSYEQYF
>TRBD2|few|TRBJ2-1|TRBV15
TGTGCCACCAGCAGCCGGACGGGGACTAGCGGGAGTGACGCTGAGCAGTTCTTC
CATSSRTGTSGSDAEQFF
>TRBD2|few|TRBJ2-3|TRBV9
TGTGCCAGCAGCGTAGAAAATTGGGGGGGTACGCAGTATTTT
CASSVENWGGTQYF
>NA|NA|TRBJ2-3|TRBV5-1
TGCGCCAGCAGCTGGGGCACGGATACGCAGTATTTT
CASSWGTDTQYF
>NA|NA|TRBJ2-1|TRBV7-3
TGTGCCAGCAGCTTAGTTTACGGAGGGAATGAGCAGTTCTTC
CASSLVYGGNEQFF
>NA|NA|TRBJ2-1|TRBV30
TGTGCCTGGAGTGTACAGCACTACAATGAGCAGTTCTTC
CAWSVQHYNEQFF
>NA|NA|TRBJ1-1|TRBV7-8
TGTGCCAGCAGCTTAGGAAGGGGTGAGGACACTGAAGCTTTCTTT
CASSLGRGEDTEAFF
>NA|NA|TRBJ2-1|TRBV9
TGTGCCAGCAGCCCTATGGCGGAGCCGTCACCCAATGAGCAGTTCTTC
CASSPMAEPSPNEQFF
>NA|few|TRBJ1-1|TRBV11-2
TGTGCCAGCAGCCCTCGGGGGGAAGGAGGCACTGAAGCTTTCTTT
CASSPRGEGGTEAFF
>NA|NA|TRBJ1-2|TRBV28
TGTGCCAGCAGTACCACAGGGTTCTATGGCTACACCTTC
CASSTTGFYGYTF
>NA|NA|TRBJ1-1|TRBV7-9
TGTGCCAGCAGCTTCGCAGTGAACACTGAAGCTTTCTTT
CASSFAVNTEAFF
>TRBD1|NA|TRBJ1-5|TRBV29-1
TGCAGCGTTGGTGGGACAGGGGGCGATCAGCCCCAGCATTTT
CSVGGTGGDQPQHF
>NA|few|TRBJ2-1|TRBV13
TGTGCCAGCAGCTCATACAATGAGCAGTTCTTC
CASSSYNEQFF
>TRBD2|NA|TRBJ2-7|TRBV28
TGTGCCAGCAGTCCCGGGGGGAGTAGCTCCTACGAGCAGTACTTC
CASSPGGSSSYEQYF
>TRBD2|few|TRBJ2-1|TRBV4-1
TGCGCCAGCAGCCAAGCCGGGGCGGGAGAACGCTACAATGAGCAGTTCTTC
CASSQAGAGERYNEQFF
>TRBD1|NA|TRBJ2-5|TRBV5-6
TGTGCCAGCAGCCCAGGACAGGGAGAGACCCAGTACTTC
CASSPGQGETQYF
>NA|NA|TRBJ1-5|TRBV6-1
TGTGCCAGCAGTGGAGAACGATATAGCAATCAGCCCCAGCATTTT
CASSGERYSNQPQHF
>TRBD1|few|TRBJ2-3|TRBV19
TGTGCCAGTAGGATGACAGGGAGACCAGATACGCAGTATTTT
CASRMTGRPDTQYF
>TRBD2|NA|TRBJ2-7|TRBV27
TGTGCCAGCACCCAAGGAGGGCTAGCGGGGGTCGAGCAGTACTTC
CASTQGGLAGVEQYF
>NA|NA|TRBJ1-5|TRBV19
TGTGCCAGTAGTGCACCCCCCCAGGGATATCTTAATCAGCCCCAGCATTTT
CASSAPPQGYLNQPQHF
>TRBD2|NA|TRBJ2-7|TRBV6-5
TGTGCCAGCAGTTACCGACCGGGAGGGCAGGGCTACGAGCAGTACTTC
CASSYRPGGQGYEQYF
>NA|NA|TRBJ1-2|TRBV6-5
TGTGCCAGCAGCCCCAGAGGGCCCAACTATGGCTACACCTTC
CASSPRGPNYGYTF
>TRBD1|NA|TRBJ2-5|TRBV28
TGTGCCAGCAGCCGGGGACAGTCTCTGGAGACCCAGTACTTC
CASSRGQSLETQYF
>NA|NA|TRBJ1-1|TRBV5-1
TGCGCCAGCAGCTTGGGACAGGTAACCCCTGAAGCTTTCTTT
CASSLGQVTPEAFF
>TRBD2|NA|TRBJ2-1|TRBV5-5
TGTGCCAGCAGCTTGATTCAGGGACTACACAATGAGCAGTTCTTC
CASSLIQGLHNEQFF
>NA|few|TRBJ1-2|TRBV30
TGTGCCTGGAGTGTAAAGGACGGGGGTAACTATGGCTACACCTTC
CAWSVKDGGNYGYTF